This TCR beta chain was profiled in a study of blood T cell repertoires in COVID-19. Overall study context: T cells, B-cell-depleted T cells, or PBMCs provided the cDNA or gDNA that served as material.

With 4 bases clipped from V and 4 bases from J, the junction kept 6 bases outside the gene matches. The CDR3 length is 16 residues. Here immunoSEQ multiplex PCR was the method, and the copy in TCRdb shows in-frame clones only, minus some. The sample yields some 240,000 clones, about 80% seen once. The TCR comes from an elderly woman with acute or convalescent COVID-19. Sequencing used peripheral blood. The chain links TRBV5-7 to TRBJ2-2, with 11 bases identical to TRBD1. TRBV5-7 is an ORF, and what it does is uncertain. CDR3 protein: CASSLGQGVPTGELFF. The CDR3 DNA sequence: TGTGCCAGCAGCCTGGGACAGGGGGTTCCCACCGGGGAGCTGTTTTTT.